One sample yielded the 2 T cell receptor beta chains listed below, sequenced in a study of early T cells in non-severe SARS-CoV-2 infection. MiXCR was run by TCRdb on the 5' RACE reads, yielding one entry per CDR3 protein. This table has 70,000 to 90,000 distinct CDR3 sequences, more than 12% appearing once. Material: whole blood. Source of these receptors: an adult who was a healthcare worker with PCR-confirmed SARS-CoV-2 infection or an uninfected control (not recorded which).

The sample holds a few counts of this clonotype. V usage is TRBV11-3 and J usage is TRBJ2-1, with D uncertain. The germline gives CDR1 SGHNT, CDR2 YENEEA. The V gene lost 0 bases and the J gene lost 7 bases, with 7 bases spanning the gap. This CDR3 region has 13 residues. The CDR3 DNA reads as TGTGCCAGCAGCTTAGACAGACTGAATGAGCAGTTCTTC. The encoded protein is CASSLDRLNEQFF. The entire variable domain, with the rest obtained from reference TRBV11-3 and TRBJ2-1, is as follows: EAGVVQSPRYKIIEKKQPVAFWCNPISGHNTLYWYLQNLGQGPELLIRYENEEAVDDSQLPKDRFSAERLKGVDSTLKIQPAELGDSAVYLCASSLDRLNEQFFGPGTRLTVL.

This clonotype was seen only a few times. The chain employs TRBV20-1 and TRBJ2-1; D gene uncertain. The V end lost 5 bases, the J end lost 3 bases, and 14 bases lay between the germline ends. CDR1 is DFQATT and CDR2 is SNEGSKA in the germline V gene (reference sequence). The CDR3 has 14 residues. CDR3 bases: TGCAGTGCTGCCCCCACGGGCCGCTACAATGAGCAGTTCTTC. Translating it yields CSAAPTGRYNEQFF.